Presented here are 28 T cell receptor beta chains from one specimen sequenced in a study of cytomegalovirus exposure and HLA in healthy donors (dated by TCRdb to about 2017). Receptors were amplified or captured by the immunoSEQ multiplex PCR assay. For the multiplex PCR, a mixture combining 60 forward primers for TCR Vbeta segments and 13 reverse primers for TCR Jbeta segments was used. In TCRdb, the immuneACCESS table is reduced to in-frame sequences with V and J assigned. These tables do not hold every clone; where another copy was compared, an unresolved V gene accounts for under half, and the others remain unexplained. Across this sample there are about 110,000 clones, with about 80% seen only once. 7.7% of the sample is taken by the ten largest. The sample comprised PBMCs. These receptors were obtained from a woman aged 45-65 years in good health and CMV-seropositive.

With regard to this clone: Other nucleotide sequences from this sample produce the same CDR3. CDR3: CASRQGAQYNEQFF. CDR3 DNA: TGTGCCAGCAGACAGGGGGCGCAATACAATGAGCAGTTCTTC. The gene calls are TRBV6-5 and TRBJ2-1; the match to TRBD1 covers 9 bases. Germline CDR1 reads MNHEY; CDR2 reads SVGAGI. Trimming took 6 bases from V and 4 from J; bases not matched to a gene: 4. This CDR3 spans 14 amino acids.

CDR3 residues: CASSPPAPETQYF. The CDR3 nucleotides are TGTGCCAGCTCACCACCGGCCCCAGAGACCCAGTACTTC. This rearrangement joins TRBV18 to TRBJ2-5; no clear D. The CDR3 length is 13 residues. The germline V gene has CDR1 KGHSH and CDR2 LQKENI. Deletions cut 0 bases from V and 4 bases from J, with 6 bases between.

Points on this clone: The germline gene is not matched at one end of the junction; a read error may be the cause. This chain connects TRBV6-1 to TRBJ2-6; tentative D call: TRBD1 (5 bases). Germline CDR1 reads MNHNS; CDR2 reads SASEGT. This CDR3 spans 15 amino acids. This CDR3 reads CASRQIRSGANGLTF. In DNA form, the CDR3 reads TGTGCCAGTAGGCAGATCCGCTCTGGGGCCAACGGCCTGACTTTC.

This clone was counted a single time. The V and J genes are TRBV7-3 and TRBJ2-3; maybe TRBD2 (6 bases). Germline V gene lookup returns CDR1 SGHTA and CDR2 FQGTGA. The V end was cut by 2 bases, the J end by 2 bases, with 8 bases between. The CDR3 is 14 amino acids. The CDR3 coding sequence is TGTGCCAGCAGCTTAGGCGGGGACACAGATACGCAGTATTTT. It codes for CASSLGGDTDTQYF.

The rearrangement joins TRBV6-6 to TRBJ2-7, with no clear D. V dropped 8 bases and J dropped 0 bases, with 14 bases sitting between them. Looked up from germline, CDR1 is MNHNY and CDR2 is SVGAGI (reference sequence). This CDR3 has 14 amino acids. CDR3 bases: TGTGCCAGCGGTAACCCGCTCGGCTCCTACGAGCAGTACTTC. Translating gives CASGNPLGSYEQYF.

The chain joins TRBV18 to TRBJ2-7; 7 nucleotides agree with TRBD2. The germline gives CDR1 KGHSH, CDR2 LQKENI. The CDR3 totals 15 residues. The J segment lost 4 bases and the V segment lost 3 bases, leaving 9 bases of the junction unmatched. The CDR3 region is CASSPFSSGGYEQYF. The CDR3, as DNA: TGTGCCAGCTCACCCTTCTCTAGCGGAGGTTACGAGCAGTACTTC.

V and J are TRBV11-1 and TRBJ2-3; 13 bases fit TRBD2. The CDR3 contains 16 residues. CDR1 SGHAT and CDR2 FQDESV come from the germline V gene (reference sequence). Trimming cost V 5 bases and J 8 bases; bases outside gene matches: 10. CDR3 region: CASSPWTSGRSGTQYF. The DNA of the CDR3 is TGTGCCAGCAGCCCGTGGACTAGCGGGAGATCGGGTACGCAGTATTTT.

The chain has TRBV4-2 and TRBJ1-5; D is unresolved. With 1 base removed from V and 3 bases from J, the gap between germline ends came to 10 bases. Per the germline V gene, CDR1 is LGHNA and CDR2 is YNFKEQ. This CDR3 has 15 residues. Written as DNA, the CDR3 is TGTGCCAGCAGCCAAGTGGGAGGCAACAATCAGCCCCAGCATTTT. It is translated as CASSQVGGNNQPQHF.

This clone has just a few counts. The rearrangement uses TRBV5-4 and TRBJ2-7; TRBD2 matches 7 bases. The CDR3 sequence is 14 residues long. CDR1 and CDR2 from the germline V gene are SGHNT and YYREEE (reference sequence). Unmatched junction bases numbered 9, after V lost 4 bases and J lost 5 bases. Written as DNA, the CDR3 is TGTGCCAGCAGCCCCACCGCGGGAGCGGACGAGCAGTACTTC. This gives the protein CASSPTAGADEQYF.

In DNA form, the CDR3 reads TGTGCCAGCAGCTTCTCAGGTTATGGCAATGAGCAGTTCTTC. It is translated as CASSFSGYGNEQFF. V gene TRBV11-2 combines with J gene TRBJ2-1, with D uncertain. The CDR3 contains 14 residues. Deletions cut 3 bases from V and 6 bases from J, with 12 bases between. Germline CDR1 is SGHAT and CDR2 is FQNNGV. The full variable domain, rest sourced from reference TRBV11-2 and TRBJ2-1, is EAGVAQSPRYKIIEKRQSVAFWCNPISGHATLYWYQQILGQGPKLLIQFQNNGVVDDSQLPKDRFSAERLKGVDSTLKIQPAKLEDSAVYLCASSFSGYGNEQFFGPGTRLTVL.

The chain combines TRBV6-1 with TRBJ2-3, with a tentative D call TRBD1 (6 bases). Trimming removed 6 bases from V and 7 bases from J, with 11 bases in between. The CDR3 covers 12 residues. Germline V gives CDR1 MNHNS, CDR2 SASEGT. The CDR3 bases are TGTGCCAGCAGGAGCGGACAGAATACGCAGTATTTT. Translating gives CASRSGQNTQYF.

This clone was found once. This chain connects TRBV12-5 to TRBJ1-4; 9 positions match TRBD1. V lost 0 bases and J lost 3; bases outside the gene matches: 5. The CDR3 totals 17 residues. Germline V CDR1 and CDR2: LGHNT, FRNRAP. This CDR3 is CASGLVQGTGPNEKLFF. The CDR3 DNA sequence: TGTGCTAGTGGTTTGGTACAGGGGACAGGGCCTAATGAAAAACTGTTTTTT. Using reference TRBV12-5 and TRBJ1-4 for the parts outside the CDR3, the full variable domain is DARVTQTPRHKVTEMGQEVTMRCQPILGHNTVFWYRQTMMQGLELLAYFRNRAPLDDSGMPKDRFSAEMPDATLATLKIQPSEPRDSAVYFCASGLVQGTGPNEKLFFGSGTQLSVL.

Only one count was recorded for this clone. CDR3 protein: CASRRTGVEQETQYF. Written as DNA, the CDR3 is TGTGCCAGCCGTAGGACAGGTGTGGAGCAAGAGACCCAGTACTTC. The chain recombines TRBV18 with TRBJ2-5; TRBD1 matches 7 bases. The CDR3 is 15 amino acids. Germline CDR1 reads KGHSH; CDR2 reads LQKENI. The ends lost 8 bases at V and 2 bases at J; junction bases unmatched: 11. The entire variable domain, with the rest obtained from reference TRBV18 and TRBJ2-5, is as follows: NAGVMQNPRHLVRRRGQEARLRCSPMKGHSHVYWYRQLPEEGLKFMVYLQKENIIDESGMPKERFSAEFPKEGPSILRIQQVVRGDSAAYFCASRRTGVEQETQYFGPGTRLLVL.

The chain carries TRBV7-2 and TRBJ1-6; no reliable D call. Trimming left V 2 bases short and J 8 bases short, with 10 bases between. The CDR3 has 14 residues. The germline CDR1 and CDR2 sequences are SGHTA and FQGNSA. CDR3 nucleotide sequence: TGTGCCAGCAGCTTACAGGTGGTTGATTCACCCCTCCACTTT. It is translated as CASSLQVVDSPLHF. The complete variable domain, with remaining parts taken from reference TRBV7-2 and TRBJ1-6, reads GAGVSQSPSNKVTEKGKDVELRCDPISGHTALYWYRQSLGQGLEFLIYFQGNSAPDKSGLPSDRFSAERTGGSVSTLTIQRTQQEDSAVYLCASSLQVVDSPLHFGNGTRLTVT.

This chain links TRBV7-9 with TRBJ1-4; 8 bases fit TRBD1. This CDR3 has 15 amino acids. Trimming removed 5 bases from V and 5 bases from J; junction bases left unmatched: 7. Germline lookup yields CDR1 SEHNR and CDR2 FQNEAQ (reference sequence). The CDR3 DNA is TGTGCCAGCAGCACAGGACAGGGCCGGAATGAAAAACTGTTTTTT. This sequence encodes CASSTGQGRNEKLFF.

The table lists this clone with a few counts. This chain joins TRBV5-6 and TRBJ2-2, with TRBD1 matching 10 bases. The CDR3 has 16 amino acids. Looked up from germline, CDR1 is SGHDT and CDR2 is YYEEEE. The trim removed 2 bases at V and 3 bases at J, leaving 4 bases unmatched. CDR3 bases: TGTGCCAGCAGCTTCTGGGACAGGGGCGACACCGGGGAGCTGTTTTTT. This gives the protein CASSFWDRGDTGELFF.

Points on this clone: A junction boundary mismatches the germline segment, possibly from a read error. The chain employs TRBV7-9 and TRBJ1-6; 8 bases are a match to TRBD1. Germline lookup yields CDR1 SEHNR and CDR2 FQNEAQ (reference sequence). There are 15 residues in the CDR3. CDR3 amino acids: CSSSARQGSNSPLHF. Written as DNA, the CDR3 is TGTTCCAGCAGCGCCCGACAGGGGAGTAATTCACCCCTCCACTTT. Full variable domain (rest looked up from reference TRBV7-9 and TRBJ1-6): DTGVSQNPRHKITKRGQNVTFRCDPISEHNRLYWYRQTLGQGPEFLTYFQNEAQLEKSRLLSDRFSAERPKGSFSTLEIQRTEQGDSAMYLCSSSARQGSNSPLHFGNGTRLTVT.

The genes are TRBV19 and TRBJ1-2; TRBD1 matches at 7 bases. Germline CDR1 reads LNHDA; CDR2 reads SQIVND (reference sequence). The CDR3 is made up of 13 amino acids. V was pared by 3 bases and J by 8 bases, with 6 bases of the junction left unmatched. CDR3 bases: TGTGCCAGTAGTATTAACAGGGGCCTGGGCTACACCTTC. Translating it yields CASSINRGLGYTF.

The CDR3 loop is CASSQKGGISPLHF. The CDR3 DNA reads as TGTGCCAGCAGCCAGAAGGGGGGGATTTCACCCCTCCACTTT. V and J are TRBV14 and TRBJ1-6; a possible D gene is TRBD1 (6 bases). Germline V gene sequence: CDR1 SGHDN, CDR2 FVKESK. The CDR3 loop spans 14 amino acids. V dropped 3 bases and J dropped 9 bases, with 12 bases sitting between them.

The rearrangement joins TRBV7-3 to TRBJ2-1; 11 bases are a match to TRBD2. This CDR3 spans 15 amino acids. CDR1 and CDR2 (germline): SGHTA, FQGTGA. V shed 6 bases, J shed 6 bases, and the junction held 7 bases outside the gene matches. CDR3 in amino acids: CASRPTSGSGNEQFF. The DNA for the CDR3 is TGTGCCAGCAGGCCCACTAGCGGGAGTGGCAATGAGCAGTTCTTC.

V and J are TRBV7-2 and TRBJ2-3, with a possible D match to TRBD2 (7 bases). The germline gives CDR1 SGHTA, CDR2 FQGNSA. This CDR3 spans 17 amino acids. V gave up 7 bases and J gave up 0 bases, with 20 bases separating them. DNA for the CDR3: TGTGCCAGCACCACGGGGTGGCGGGGGCCTAGCACAGATACGCAGTATTTT. This encodes CASTTGWRGPSTDTQYF.

Concerning this clone itself: Germline and junction disagree at one end, which may indicate a read error. The rearrangement links TRBV7-7 to TRBJ1-2; D remains ambiguous. Looked up from germline, CDR1 is SSHAT and CDR2 is FNYEAQ (reference sequence). This CDR3 has 14 amino acids. The CDR3 DNA reads as TGTGCTAGCAGCCCCCTCGAACAGAACTATGGCTACACCTTC. It specifies CASSPLEQNYGYTF.

V usage is TRBV7-9 and J usage is TRBJ2-7; the D gene is possibly TRBD1 (5 bases). V was clipped by 5 bases and J by 5 bases, with 19 bases between them. CDR1 SEHNR and CDR2 FQNEAQ come from the germline V gene (reference sequence). The CDR3 has 15 amino acids. Here the CDR3 reads CASSLVGLPFDEQYF. CDR3 nucleotides: TGTGCCAGCAGCCTGGTGGGGCTCCCGTTCGACGAGCAGTACTTC.

The rearrangement links TRBV18 to TRBJ2-3, with D uncertain. Trimming cost V 2 bases and J 2 bases, with 11 bases left between them. The germline gives CDR1 KGHSH, CDR2 LQKENI. CDR3 length equals 15 residues. The CDR3 sequence is CASSPVREFTDTQYF. The CDR3 DNA reads TGTGCCAGCTCACCAGTTCGAGAGTTCACAGATACGCAGTATTTT.

The sample holds a few counts of this clone. The chain couples TRBV5-4 to TRBJ1-2, with 8 bases lining up with TRBD1. In germline, CDR1 is SGHNT, CDR2 YYREEE (reference sequence). J lost 10 bases, V lost 0 bases, and 5 bases had no gene match. CDR3 length: 13 amino acids. CDR3 sequence reads: CASSLAGTGDYTF. DNA of the CDR3: TGTGCCAGCAGCTTGGCAGGGACAGGTGACTACACCTTC.

This clone has just a few counts. The chain links TRBV27 to TRBJ1-4, with 8 positions matching TRBD1. Germline V gene lookup returns CDR1 MNHEY and CDR2 SMNVEV (reference sequence). The CDR3 sequence is 14 residues long. Trimming took 7 bases from V and 8 from J; bases not matched to a gene: 9. This chain's CDR3 is CASIVGQGGEKLFF. The CDR3 coding sequence is TGTGCCAGCATTGTCGGACAGGGCGGCGAAAAACTGTTTTTT.

V and J are TRBV11-2 and TRBJ2-7, with TRBD2 identical over 7 bases. V was clipped by 5 bases and J by 2 bases; unmatched bases: 18. The V gene's germline CDR1 is SGHAT and CDR2 FQNNGV. The CDR3 is made up of 18 amino acids. DNA for the CDR3: TGTGCCAGCAGCCGGGGAGTTGTTGGGGGACTACAAGCCTACGAGCAGTACTTC. The encoded protein is CASSRGVVGGLQAYEQYF.

The V and J genes are TRBV19 and TRBJ1-5, with 9 bases identical to TRBD1. The CDR3 consists of 15 residues. V lost 5 bases, J lost 3 bases, and 5 bases stayed unmatched. CDR1 and CDR2 (germline): LNHDA, SQIVND (reference sequence). CDR3 in amino acids: CASSPGQGFNQPQHF. CDR3 in DNA: TGTGCCAGTAGTCCGGGACAGGGATTCAATCAGCCCCAGCATTTT.